These T cell receptor beta chains were read from a single sample in a study of tumour-infiltrating T cells in Burkitt lymphoma. Libraries were prepared by immunoSEQ multiplex PCR; TCRdb keeps only in-frame clonotypes and omits some of them. The sample holds 15,000 to 20,000 clones; around four fifths are singletons and the top ten take 2.1%. The sample consisted of tumor tissue. The receptor set was obtained from a human donor with diffuse large B-cell lymphoma. The CDR3 runs from the conserved cysteine through the conserved F or W. A D gene is named only where the DNA matches it firmly. Clone size, where shown, is once, few, many, or a class for clones that have expanded.

J gene	D gene	V gene	clone size	CDR3 DNA	CDR3 protein
TRBJ1-1	TRBD1	TRBV10-3	-	TGTGCCATCAGGGACAGGGCTGAGACTGAAGCTTTCTTT	CAIRDRAETEAFF
TRBJ1-1	-	TRBV7-2	-	TGTGCCAGCAGCTTAAGAAGGGTAGAAGCTTTCTTT	CASSLRRVEAFF
TRBJ2-7	-	TRBV4-1	-	TGCGCCAGCAGCCAAGAATGGGGGGAGCAGTACTTC	CASSQEWGEQYF
TRBJ1-5	-	TRBV19	-	TGTGCCAGTAGTAGAATCGACAGCACGTCTCAGCCCCAGCATTTT	CASSRIDSTSQPQHF
TRBJ2-5	TRBD1	TRBV29-1	-	TGCAGCGTTGAGCGGGCAGGGGGTCTGCGGTACTTC	CSVERAGGLRYF
TRBJ1-4	TRBD1	TRBV14	-	TGTGCCAGCACGAGGACAGGCTTGGAAAAACTGTTTTTT	CASTRTGLEKLFF
TRBJ1-1	-	TRBV7-2	-	TGTGCCAGCAGCCTACTGACAGTGAACACTGAAGCTTTCTTT	CASSLLTVNTEAFF
TRBJ1-5	-	TRBV28	-	TGTGCCAGCAGTTTACTGACGGGGGTGGGTCAGCCCCAGCATTTT	CASSLLTGVGQPQHF
TRBJ2-1	-	TRBV27	-	TGTGCCAGCAGTTTTGGGATGCCAAATGAGCAGTTCTTC	CASSFGMPNEQFF
TRBJ2-2	-	TRBV2	-	TGTGCCAGCCCAGCCTCTAGCAACTCGGCCGGCCTGAACACCGGGGAGCTGTTTTTT	CASPASSNSAGLNTGELFF
TRBJ2-7	-	TRBV19	-	TGTGCCAGTAGTGTAGTCCGGGACTCTGAGCAGTACTTC	CASSVVRDSEQYF
TRBJ1-1	TRBD1	TRBV18	few	TGTGCCAGCTCACCATTAACGACAGGGGACACTGAAGCTTTCTTT	CASSPLTTGDTEAFF
TRBJ2-2	-	TRBV4-3	-	TGCGCCAGCAGTAAACAGGGCCTGAACACCGGGGAGCTGTTTTTT	CASSKQGLNTGELFF
TRBJ2-5	TRBD2	TRBV5-1	-	TGCGCCAGCAGCACAGGACTAGCGGAGCAAGAGACCCAGTACTTC	CASSTGLAEQETQYF
TRBJ1-1	-	TRBV19	-	TGTGCCAGTAGTAGGACTAAGGCCGGTGAAGCTTTCTTT	CASSRTKAGEAFF
TRBJ1-2	-	TRBV6-5	-	TGTGCCAGCAGTCCGGACCCTGGGTATGGCTACACCTTC	CASSPDPGYGYTF
TRBJ2-7	TRBD1	TRBV29-1	-	TGCAGCGTCCGAACAGGGGGCTCCTACGAGCAGTACTTC	CSVRTGGSYEQYF
TRBJ2-1	-	TRBV5-5	-	TGTGCCAGCGAATGGGGACTTGGATCCTTCAATGAGCAGTTCTTC	CASEWGLGSFNEQFF
TRBJ2-3	-	TRBV5-4	-	TGTGCCAGCAGCTTGAAGGACACCCTGCAGGATACGCAGTATTTT	CASSLKDTLQDTQYF
TRBJ1-2	TRBD1	TRBV6-5	-	TGTGCCAGCAGTTACCGAGACAGGGCCGATGGCTACACCTTC	CASSYRDRADGYTF
TRBJ2-3	TRBD1	TRBV11-1	-	TGTGCCAGCAGCTTTTCAGGGGGCGATACAGATACGCAGTATTTT	CASSFSGGDTDTQYF
TRBJ2-7	TRBD1	TRBV5-1	-	TGCGCCAGCAGCTGGGGACAGGGAGACTACGAGCAGTACTTC	CASSWGQGDYEQYF
TRBJ2-7	-	TRBV2	few	TGTGCCAGCATTGGAACCGGGACTGCTTCCTACGAGCAGTACTTC	CASIGTGTASYEQYF
TRBJ2-7	TRBD1	TRBV5-5	few	TGTGCCAGCAGCGGGGGGTTCGGGACAGGGGTCTACGAGCAGTACTTC	CASSGGFGTGVYEQYF
TRBJ2-5	-	TRBV11-1	once	TGTGCCAGCAGCTTAGCCGGGGGCTACCAAGAGACCCAGTACTTC	CASSLAGGYQETQYF
TRBJ1-1	-	TRBV21-1	-	TGTGCCAGCAGCAACGAAGGGTCTGAAGCTTTCTTT	CASSNEGSEAFF
TRBJ1-2	-	TRBV9	-	TGTGCCAGCAGCGTAGAGGACGGACCCTATGGCTACACCTTC	CASSVEDGPYGYTF
TRBJ2-1	-	TRBV5-6	-	TGTGCCAGCAGCTTGGCGGGGAACCCCTACAATGAGCAGTTCTTC	CASSLAGNPYNEQFF
TRBJ1-3	-	TRBV9	-	TGTGCCAGCAGCGGCTGGGGGCCGAACTCTGGAAACACCATATATTTT	CASSGWGPNSGNTIYF
TRBJ1-1	TRBD1	TRBV4-1	-	TGCGCCAGCAGCCAAGATACCGGGACAGGGGTTAACACTGAAGCTTTCTTT	CASSQDTGTGVNTEAFF
TRBJ2-1	-	TRBV25-1	-	TGTGCCAGCAGTGAATACGGAGAGGGGACGGGTGAGCAGTTCTTC	CASSEYGEGTGEQFF